This TCR beta chain was recorded in a study of regulatory T cells in long-lasting Graves disease. Indicated time point: newly diagnosed GD, antithyroid drugs for less than 3 months. RNA from PBMCs was the source of the TCR library. CDR3 size: 15 residues. Trimming stripped 3 bases from V and 4 bases from J, with 18 bases between. CDR1 is SQVTM and CDR2 is ANQGSEA in the germline V gene. To make TCR beta libraries, researchers used iRepertoire HTBI primers and Arm-PCR of CDR3 regions. TCRdb recomputed calls from the multiplex PCR reads with MiXCR, one row per CDR3 protein. The repertoire holds a few hundred thousand distinct CDR3 sequences, with 16% as singletons. Overall study findings and caveats: Repertoires from persistent disease leaned toward TRBV28, TRBJ1-2 and TRBJ2-5.

This clonotype was counted only a few times. Its antigen remains unidentified. These data also formed part of another study, on T cells in Graves' hyperthyroidism and ophthalmopathy. That report adds: Using the HTBI primer set, a first-round RT-PCR was run on the TCR CDR3. Blood also held most thyroid clonotypes expanded beyond 0.001.

The receptor comes from a man aged 35 to 55 with Graves disease. The input for sequencing was peripheral blood mononuclear cells (PBMCs), taken at new diagnosis, from a patient treated with antithyroid drugs. The chain is built from TRBV29-1 and TRBJ2-5, with a weak D call TRBD1 (5 bases). The CDR3 DNA sequence: TGCAGCGTTGATGGGGTGTCAGGGAATCGAGAGACCCAGTACTTC. Its protein is CSVDGVSGNRETQYF.